This T cell receptor (beta chain) was sequenced for a study of blood T cell repertoires in COVID-19. Study summary: Spain, Italy and the United States supplied samples that represented acute and convalescent COVID-19. The analysed material was cDNA or gDNA that came from T cells, B-cell-depleted T cells, or PBMCs.

In the source study's methods: Amplification of reference gene primers was used by the study to estimate nucleated cell counts. The table came from immunoSEQ multiplex PCR; TCRdb's copy has only in-frame clones and leaves some out. The V and J calls and the clone size are those of that table, but D and trimming were determined from the DNA. This sample carries about 200,000 clones, more than 65% of them seen once, and the ten largest clones take about 12%. Sequenced input: peripheral blood. The source of this sequence is a human donor in a cohort sampled during active COVID-19.

The DNA for the CDR3 is TGTGCCACCAGCAGTCCAGCGGACAGGGGGATAGTATCCTACAATGAGCAGTTCTTC. Translated: CATSSPADRGIVSYNEQFF. V and J are TRBV15 and TRBJ2-1, with 10 nucleotides matching TRBD1. The germline gives CDR1 LNHNV, CDR2 YYDKDF (reference sequence). V gave up 3 bases and J gave up 1 base; unmatched junction bases: 12. The CDR3 is 19 residues long.